Shown below are 25 T cell receptor beta chains from a single sample sequenced in a study of blood T cell repertoires in COVID-19. Sequencing was performed with immunoSEQ multiplex PCR; in TCRdb, only in-frame clones are kept and a portion is missing. The sample lists under 350,000 clones; approximately 91% were seen once. The sample taken for sequencing was peripheral blood. The receptors come from a man in his fifties with acute or convalescent COVID-19.

This clone turned up a few times. CDR3 nucleotide sequence: TGCAGCGTTGGGACAGGGCAGTACGAGCAGTACTTC. Amino acid sequence: CSVGTGQYEQYF. This rearrangement joins TRBV29-1 to TRBJ2-7, with 8 nucleotides matching TRBD1. The CDR3 is made up of 12 amino acids. With 4 bases clipped from V and 4 bases from J, the junction kept 3 bases outside the gene matches. Germline loops: CDR1 SQVTM, CDR2 ANQGSEA.

The CDR3 DNA is TGTGCCAGCAGCCAAGGGCCGGCGGGCGAGCAGTACTTC. Translated: CASSQGPAGEQYF. This sequence joins TRBV3-1 (or the pseudogene TRBV3-2) and TRBJ2-7; a possible D gene is TRBD2 (5 bases). CDR1 and CDR2 from the germline V gene are LGHDT and YNNKEL (reference sequence). This CDR3 is 13 amino acids long. The V end was cut by 1 base, the J end by 6 bases, with 10 bases between.

The chain recombines TRBV5-1 with TRBJ1-6; 9 nucleotides align to TRBD1. The ends lost 3 bases at V and 6 bases at J; junction bases unmatched: 4. In germline, CDR1 is SGHRS, CDR2 YFSETQ. This CDR3 region has 15 residues. As DNA, the CDR3 is TGCGCCAGCAGCTGGGGGGGACAGGGTAATTCACCCCTCCACTTT. This encodes CASSWGGQGNSPLHF.

The rearrangement uses TRBV12-3 or TRBV12-4 and TRBJ2-1; D is possibly TRBD1 (5 bases). Trimming took off 5 bases at V and 1 base at J, with 6 bases between the two ends. CDR3 size: 13 residues. The CDR3 loop is CASSRQSYNEQFF. CDR3 nucleotide sequence: TGTGCCAGCAGTCGACAGTCCTACAATGAGCAGTTCTTC.

V and J are TRBV5-1 and TRBJ2-4; 7 bases align to TRBD1. V gave up 2 bases and J gave up 8 bases; unmatched junction bases: 7. The CDR3 totals 14 residues. Germline V gene lookup returns CDR1 SGHRS and CDR2 YFSETQ. The DNA of the CDR3 is TGCGCCAGCAGCTTAAGGGACAGCAGGGACATTCAGTACTTC. Protein: CASSLRDSRDIQYF.

This chain connects TRBV6-5 to TRBJ2-7, with 10 bases matching TRBD2. V was pared by 5 bases and J by 4 bases, with 5 bases of the junction left unmatched. Germline loops: CDR1 MNHEY, CDR2 SVGAGI. This CDR3 comprises 14 residues. The CDR3 loop reads CASSLLAGVYEQYF. CDR3 coding DNA: TGTGCCAGCAGTCTTCTAGCGGGGGTTTACGAGCAGTACTTC.

The chain recombines TRBV2 with TRBJ2-3; 10 nucleotides line up with TRBD2. The V and J ends lost 2 bases and 3 bases, in that order; junction bases with no gene match: 8. The CDR3 covers 17 residues. Germline values: CDR1 SNHLY, CDR2 FYNNEI. CDR3 sequence (DNA): TGTGCCAGCAGTGAACGCGGAGCGGGGGGGCAAACAGATACGCAGTATTTT. Translation gives CASSERGAGGQTDTQYF.

The CDR3 DNA reads as TGTGCCAGCGTTCTCTGGCTGCTCAATTCACCCCTCCACTTT. This sequence encodes CASVLWLLNSPLHF. The chain joins TRBV6-5 to TRBJ1-6; D remains ambiguous. Trimming shortened V by 8 bases and J by 7 bases, and 15 bases separated the two germline ends. The germline V gene encodes CDR1 MNHEY and CDR2 SVGAGI. The CDR3 spans 14 residues.

The CDR3 is CASSLGVTGSNTGELFF. CDR3 DNA sequence: TGCGCCAGCAGCTTGGGTGTGACAGGCTCAAACACCGGGGAGCTGTTTTTT. V gene TRBV5-1 combines with J gene TRBJ2-2, with TRBD1 as a possible D gene (6 bases). V lost 0 bases to trimming and J lost 2 bases, with 14 bases between them. Germline V gene sequence: CDR1 SGHRS, CDR2 YFSETQ. This CDR3 has 17 amino acids.

This clone has just a few counts. The chain couples TRBV7-9 to TRBJ1-1; D remains ambiguous. V lost 3 bases to trimming and J lost 11 bases, with 10 bases between them. CDR1 and CDR2 (germline): SEHNR, FQNEAQ (reference sequence). This CDR3 contains 11 residues. In DNA, the CDR3 is TGTGCCAGCAGCTTGTCGACTGTCGCTTTCTTT. Protein sequence: CASSLSTVAFF.

This clone was seen only once. CDR3: CASSQAGELFF. The CDR3 DNA reads TGTGCCAGCAGCCAAGCAGGGGAACTGTTTTTT. The chain links TRBV3-1 (or the pseudogene TRBV3-2) to TRBJ1-4; D perhaps matches TRBD1 (6 bases). The CDR3 covers 11 residues. V was trimmed by 1 base and J by 12 bases, leaving 6 bases between them. The germline gives CDR1 LGHDT, CDR2 YNNKEL (reference sequence).

In this sample, this clone turned up a few times. This chain connects TRBV5-8 to TRBJ1-5; TRBD1 agrees at 7 bases. From germline, CDR1 is SGHTS and CDR2 YDEGEE. The CDR3 is made up of 15 amino acids. The junction had 6 bases not matched to a gene; V was cut back by 0 bases and J by 6 bases. CDR3 protein: CASSLDRGTFQPQHF. In nucleotides, the CDR3 is TGTGCCAGCAGCTTGGACAGGGGAACTTTTCAGCCCCAGCATTTT.

The rearrangement joins TRBV19 to TRBJ2-1, with D perhaps matching TRBD2 (5 bases). The CDR3 sequence is 11 residues long. V lost 2 bases and J lost 10, with 6 bases in between. The germline CDR1 and CDR2 sequences are LNHDA and SQIVND (reference sequence). CDR3 sequence reads: CASSIRLEQFF. CDR3 nucleotides: TGTGCCAGTAGTATAAGACTAGAGCAGTTCTTC.

The chain links TRBV3-1 (or the pseudogene TRBV3-2) to TRBJ1-5, with 8 positions matching TRBD1. Trimming cost V 6 bases and J 3 bases; bases outside gene matches: 4. The CDR3 has 14 residues. Germline V gene sequence: CDR1 LGHDT, CDR2 YNNKEL (reference sequence). CDR3 sequence (DNA): TGTGCCAGCAGGGGACAGGCAGACAATCAGCCCCAGCATTTT. Its translation is CASRGQADNQPQHF.

V is TRBV3-1 (or the pseudogene TRBV3-2) and J is TRBJ2-7; maybe TRBD2 (6 bases). This CDR3 is 14 amino acids long. Trimming pared 10 bases from V and 6 bases from J, leaving 22 bases between. Germline CDR1 and CDR2: LGHDT and YNNKEL (reference sequence). The CDR3 coding sequence is TGTGCCATTTCAGGGACTCCTTGGGGCCTCGAGCAGTACTTC. Protein product: CAISGTPWGLEQYF.

This clone has a single count. The chain couples TRBV19 to TRBJ2-3; weak D call: TRBD2 (6 bases). The CDR3 covers 17 residues. Trimming removed 2 bases at V and 2 bases at J, with 17 bases between. Germline V gene data show CDR1 as LNHDA and CDR2 as SQIVND (reference sequence). CDR3 loop: CASSIRAGKGTTDTQYF. DNA of the CDR3: TGTGCCAGTAGTATAAGGGCGGGGAAAGGGACCACAGATACGCAGTATTTT.

The rearrangement links TRBV9 to TRBJ1-3; no reliable D call. Germline values: CDR1 SGDLS, CDR2 YYNGEE. V was trimmed by 3 bases and J by 4 bases, leaving 8 bases between them. The CDR3 is made up of 13 amino acids. The CDR3 DNA sequence: TGTGCCAGCAGCGCCCCGGAGGGAAACACCATATATTTT. Translating it yields CASSAPEGNTIYF.

This clone turned up a few times. The V call is TRBV9, the J call TRBJ1-1; weak D call: TRBD1 (5 bases). Trimming stripped 0 bases from V and 4 bases from J, with 10 bases between. The CDR3 is 14 residues long. Germline V gives CDR1 SGDLS, CDR2 YYNGEE. In DNA form, the CDR3 reads TGTGCCAGCAGCGTAGCTACGCAGGGCACTGAAGCTTTCTTT. Translation: CASSVATQGTEAFF.

The chain joins TRBV9 to TRBJ2-7; 8 bases match TRBD1. There are 16 residues in the CDR3. Trimming removed 3 bases from V and 5 bases from J; junction bases left unmatched: 13. Germline CDR1 and CDR2: SGDLS and YYNGEE. The CDR3 DNA follows: TGTGCCAGCAGCGCCTTCCCAGGGGGCCTTAGGGACGAGCAGTACTTC. It encodes CASSAFPGGLRDEQYF.

CDR3 sequence (DNA): TGTGCTAGTGGTTTGGCCAGGAACTCCTACAATGAGCAGTTCTTC. This encodes CASGLARNSYNEQFF. V gene TRBV12-5 combines with J gene TRBJ2-1; D ambiguous. The CDR3 totals 15 residues. Germline V gene sequence: CDR1 LGHNT, CDR2 FRNRAP. Trimming left V 1 base short and J 0 bases short, with 7 bases between. The variable domain in full, with the rest retrieved from reference TRBV12-5 and TRBJ2-1, is DARVTQTPRHKVTEMGQEVTMRCQPILGHNTVFWYRQTMMQGLELLAYFRNRAPLDDSGMPKDRFSAEMPDATLATLKIQPSEPRDSAVYFCASGLARNSYNEQFFGPGTRLTVL.

V is TRBV7-4 and J is TRBJ2-2, with TRBD2 matching 8 bases. Germline V CDR1 and CDR2: SGHVT, SQSDAQ. Losses at the gene ends were 6 bases for V and 3 bases for J; bases not matched to a gene: 12. The CDR3 spans 17 residues. This chain's CDR3 is CASSLIPRGVDTGELFF. CDR3 DNA: TGTGCCAGCAGTCTCATACCGCGGGGGGTCGACACCGGGGAGCTGTTTTTT. Variable domain in full (rest from reference TRBV7-4 and TRBJ2-2): GAGVSQSPRYKVAKRGRDVALRCDSISGHVTLYWYRQTLGQGSEVLTYSQSDAQRDKSGRPSGRFSAERPERSVSTLKIQRTEQGDSAVYLCASSLIPRGVDTGELFFGEGSRLTVL.

V gene TRBV10-1 combines with J gene TRBJ1-4, with 9 nucleotides matching TRBD1. The trim removed 6 bases at V and 11 bases at J, leaving 13 bases unmatched. Germline V gives CDR1 WNHNN, CDR2 SYGVQD (reference sequence). The CDR3 has 15 amino acids. This chain's CDR3 is CASSPGQGNEGKLFF. DNA for the CDR3: TGCGCCAGCAGCCCCGGACAGGGGAATGAAGGGAAACTGTTTTTT.

The chain combines TRBV12-3 or TRBV12-4 with TRBJ1-2; tentative D call: TRBD1 (5 bases). The CDR3 is made up of 13 amino acids. Trimming shortened V by 5 bases and J by 5 bases, and 12 bases separated the two germline ends. CDR3 protein: CASSLNRPYGYTF. CDR3 coding DNA: TGTGCCAGCAGTCTCAACAGGCCGTATGGCTACACCTTC.

The chain recombines TRBV6-1 with TRBJ2-7; a possible D gene is TRBD1 (6 bases). Germline lookup yields CDR1 MNHNS and CDR2 SASEGT. There are 15 residues in the CDR3. Trimming removed 0 bases at V and 2 bases at J, with 11 bases between. Written as DNA, the CDR3 is TGTGCCAGCAGTGAAGCGCCGGACAGTCCCTACGAGCAGTACTTC. Translating gives CASSEAPDSPYEQYF.

This clone appeared once. At one of its ends the junction is not consistent with the germline gene, which may arise from a read error. The chain carries TRBV6-6 and TRBJ2-2; TRBD2 matches at 10 bases. The CDR3 extends over 16 amino acids. Germline V lookup: CDR1 MNHNY, CDR2 SVGAGI (reference sequence). The CDR3 protein is CAGSRPSGGPSGELFF. The CDR3 region has the DNA TGTGCCGGCAGTCGACCTAGCGGGGGCCCGAGCGGGGAGCTGTTTTTT.